These T cell receptor beta chains were read from a single sample in a study of identical twins. Each CDR3 protein is one row after TCRdb ran MiXCR on the 5' RACE reads. The sample holds 510,000 or so distinct CDR3 sequences, 15% seen once. These records were also assigned to another study, of yellow fever vaccine responses in identical twins.

Sequenced input: CD4+ T cells sorted from blood. Receptors were obtained from a woman aged 18-29 years in good health. The CDR3 runs from the conserved cysteine through the conserved F or W. The D gene is left open where the match is weak. Size values are once, few and many counts, or a class for expanded clones, and some rows have none.

>few|TRBD2|12|TRBV6-5|TRBJ2-7
TGTGCCGCTCACGGCGGGAGGTCCGAGCAGTACTTC
CAAHGGRSEQYF
>NA|NA|11|TRBV10-3|TRBJ2-1
TGTGCCATCAGTGAGGGACCCAGGCAGTTCTTC
CAISEGPRQFF
>few|TRBD2|17|TRBV12-5|TRBJ2-7
TGTGCTAGTGGTTTGGTATTGGGCGGGGGATCGTCCTACGAGCAGTACTTC
CASGLVLGGGSSYEQYF
>few|NA|14|TRBV5-1|TRBJ2-3
TGCGCCAGCAGCTTGGAGCAGGGCACAGATACGCAGTATTTT
CASSLEQGTDTQYF
>few|NA|11|TRBV20-1|TRBJ1-1
TGCAGTGCGTTCCCCGGTGCCAGAGCTTTCTTT
CSAFPGARAFF
>few|NA|13|TRBV6-1|TRBJ2-4
TGTGCCAGCAGTGGGCGGCCTGAGTACATTCAGTACTTC
CASSGRPEYIQYF
>many|NA|16|TRBV27|TRBJ2-2
TGTGCCAGCAGGGGGGGTACCGTTGCGAACACCGGGGAGCTGTTTTTT
CASRGGTVANTGELFF
>NA|NA|14|TRBV5-1|TRBJ1-5
TGCGCCAGCAGCCCGGACAGTCTTGATCAGCCCCAGCATTTT
CASSPDSLDQPQHF
>NA|TRBD1|11|TRBV20-1|TRBJ2-7
TGCAGTGCTAGAGATCCGGGACAGACCATATTC
CSARDPGQTIF
>few|NA|13|TRBV27|TRBJ2-1
TGTGCCAGCAGTTTATCCGGCAGCAATGAGCAGTTCTTC
CASSLSGSNEQFF
>NA|TRBD1|15|TRBV20-1|TRBJ1-5
TGCAGTGCCGAAATAGGGACAGGATTCAATCAGCCCCAGCATTTT
CSAEIGTGFNQPQHF
>NA|TRBD1|16|TRBV6-5|TRBJ1-6
TGTGCCAGCAGTTACACCCGGACAGGGGGGTCGTCACCCCTCCACTTT
CASSYTRTGGSSPLHF
>few|NA|15|TRBV5-1|TRBJ2-5
TGCGCCAGCAGCTTGGCCTTAAGCGCCCGCGAGACCCAGTACTTC
CASSLALSARETQYF
>many|TRBD2|13|TRBV7-8|TRBJ2-3
TGTGCCAGCAGTCCCGGGGGGTCAGATACGCAGTATTTT
CASSPGGSDTQYF
>few|TRBD1|14|TRBV5-1|TRBJ1-5
TGCGCCAGCAGCCAGGGGGGGGACAATCAGCCCCAGCATTTT
CASSQGGDNQPQHF
>few|NA|14|TRBV24-1|TRBJ2-5
TGTGCCACCAGTGATTCCAGACCGTCGGAGACCCAGTACTTC
CATSDSRPSETQYF
>NA|NA|14|TRBV7-2|TRBJ1-2
TGTGCCAGCAGCTTATGGGCTACTAACTATGGCTACACCTTC
CASSLWATNYGYTF
>NA|NA|14|TRBV18|TRBJ2-1
TGTGCCAGCTCAATAGAGAGCTCCTACAATGAGCAGTTCTTC
CASSIESSYNEQFF
>NA|TRBD1|14|TRBV19|TRBJ2-1
TGTGCCAGTAGTGTGGGGGACAGACACAATGAGCAGTTCTTC
CASSVGDRHNEQFF
>NA|TRBD2|15|TRBV4-1|TRBJ2-1
TGCGCCAGCAGTCGGGGACTAGCGGGAGTGGGTGAGCAGTTCTTC
CASSRGLAGVGEQFF
>NA|NA|13|TRBV20-1|TRBJ2-5
TGCAGTGCTAGAGCGGACTTTGTCGAGACCCAGTACTTC
CSARADFVETQYF
>NA|NA|14|TRBV6-5|TRBJ1-1
TGTGCCAGCAGTTACTCGACCAGGAACACTGAAGCTTTCTTT
CASSYSTRNTEAFF
>NA|TRBD2|16|TRBV5-1|TRBJ2-7
TGCGCCAGCAGCCCGATACTAGCGGGAGAAATCTACGAGCAGTACTTC
CASSPILAGEIYEQYF
>NA|TRBD1|17|TRBV6-5|TRBJ2-7
TGTGCCAGCAGTTACTCGGTGGCAGGGGGCGGATCCTACGAGCAGTACTTC
CASSYSVAGGGSYEQYF
>few|TRBD1|15|TRBV29-1|TRBJ2-3
TGCAGCGTTGTGGGACAGGGGGCAAGCACAGATACGCAGTATTTT
CSVVGQGASTDTQYF
>NA|NA|13|TRBV28|TRBJ2-2
TGTGCCAGCAGTCCTTGGGCCACCGGGGAGCTGTTTTTT
CASSPWATGELFF
>few|TRBD1|17|TRBV4-2|TRBJ1-1
TGTGCCAGCAGCCAAGAGGCCAGGGGGACCCTGAACACTGAAGCTTTCTTT
CASSQEARGTLNTEAFF
>few|NA|14|TRBV3-1|TRBJ1-1
TGTGCCAGCAGCCAAGAGGGGTGGTGGAGGACGGCTTTCTTT
CASSQEGWWRTAFF
>NA|NA|16|TRBV3-1|TRBJ2-5
TGTGCCAGCAGCCAAACTAGACTACCCACTTGGGAGACCCAGTACTTC
CASSQTRLPTWETQYF
>NA|NA|15|TRBV20-1|TRBJ2-7
TGCAGTGCTAGAGATCGCGAGACTACTACCTACGAGCAGTACTTC
CSARDRETTTYEQYF
>few|NA|13|TRBV9|TRBJ2-1
TGTGCCAGCAGCGTAGGTGAGGGGAATGAGCAGTTCTTC
CASSVGEGNEQFF
>once|TRBD2|15|TRBV15|TRBJ2-7
TGTGCCACCAGCAGAGGGAGACTAGCGGGTTCCGAGCAGTACTTC
CATSRGRLAGSEQYF
>NA|NA|15|TRBV19|TRBJ2-1
TGTGCCAGTAGTATGTCAGGGTCCTACCTCAATGAGCAGTTCTTC
CASSMSGSYLNEQFF
>few|NA|14|TRBV25-1|TRBJ1-3
TGTGCCAGCAGTGAAGATAGAACCGGAAACACCATATATTTT
CASSEDRTGNTIYF
>NA|TRBD1|14|TRBV10-3|TRBJ2-2
TGTGCCACCCGCGGACAGGGGGCCACCGGGGAGCTGTTTTTT
CATRGQGATGELFF
>NA|TRBD2|16|TRBV10-3|TRBJ2-1
TGTGCCATCAGAGGTTCGCTAGCGGGGGTGTTCAATGAGCAGTTCTTC
CAIRGSLAGVFNEQFF
>few|NA|16|TRBV9|TRBJ2-3
TGTGCCAGCAGCCCACGATGGGGGCAGGGCACAGATACGCAGTATTTT
CASSPRWGQGTDTQYF
>few|TRBD2|12|TRBV3-1|TRBJ2-2
TGTGCCAGCAGCACCCGGACTAGCGAGCTGTTTTTT
CASSTRTSELFF
>NA|NA|15|TRBV7-8|TRBJ2-5
TGTGCCAGCAGCGCCTGGGGACGGAATCAAGAGACCCAGTACTTC
CASSAWGRNQETQYF
>few|NA|11|TRBV12-3/TRBV12-4|TRBJ2-7
TGTGCCAGCAGTTCGGCGTCCGAGCAGTACTTC
CASSSASEQYF
>NA|NA|13|TRBV10-3|TRBJ2-3
TGTGCCATCAGTGAGGTTGGGTCAGTGGCGCAGTATTTT
CAISEVGSVAQYF
>NA|TRBD1|13|TRBV12-3/TRBV12-4|TRBJ2-2
TGTGCCAGCTCCAGGGGGTTGTCTCGCGAGCTGTTTTTT
CASSRGLSRELFF
>few|NA|15|TRBV4-1|TRBJ1-1
TGCGCCAGCAGCCAAGCACCTGTTCAGAACACTGAAGCTTTCTTT
CASSQAPVQNTEAFF
>NA|TRBD2|15|TRBV25-1|TRBJ2-1
TGTGCCAGCAGTGAGTCTAGCGGATGGGGCAATGAGCAGTTCTTC
CASSESSGWGNEQFF